A selection of T cell receptor beta chains follows, all from one sample in a study of identical twins. TCRdb used MiXCR to reprocess the 5' RACE reads, holding one entry per CDR3 protein. The data contain 200,000 to 300,000 distinct CDR3 sequences, roughly a tenth of them seen just once; the ten biggest clones take up more than 8%. Sequenced sample: memory T cells sorted from blood. The receptor source for this set is a man aged 50 or older in good health. Both conserved end residues are part of each CDR3. D genes are given only for firm matches. Clone size is stated in some rows and not others, as once, few, many or a class when expanded.

d_call,j_call,cdr3_length,clone_size,v_call,cdr3_aa,cdr3_nt
.,TRBJ2-2,13,.,TRBV24-1,CATQGGFTGELFF,TGTGCCACCCAGGGGGGCTTCACCGGGGAGCTGTTTTTT
TRBD1,TRBJ2-2,15,.,TRBV5-1,CASSSTGGSTGELFF,TGCGCCAGCAGCTCGACAGGGGGAAGTACCGGGGAGCTGTTTTTT
.,TRBJ2-1,16,few,TRBV20-1,CSAREVGRAAYNEQFF,TGCAGTGCTAGAGAAGTGGGGCGGGCCGCATACAATGAGCAGTTCTTC
.,TRBJ1-2,14,.,TRBV20-1,CSASLTGANYGYTF,TGCAGTGCTAGTCTGACGGGAGCTAACTATGGCTACACCTTC
TRBD1,TRBJ2-5,15,few,TRBV7-9,CASSPPTGYQETQYF,TGTGCCAGCAGCCCCCCGACAGGGTACCAAGAGACCCAGTACTTC
TRBD1,TRBJ1-5,15,many,TRBV7-2,CASSSSSGQHQPQHF,TGTGCCAGCAGCTCGTCTTCGGGACAGCATCAGCCCCAGCATTTT
TRBD1,TRBJ1-5,16,few,TRBV27,CASSSGDSISNQPQHF,TGTGCCAGCAGTTCAGGGGACAGTATTAGCAATCAGCCCCAGCATTTT
.,TRBJ1-4,15,.,TRBV12-3/TRBV12-4,CASSLAGGRMEKLFF,TGTGCCAGCAGTTTAGCGGGAGGGAGGATGGAAAAACTGTTTTTT
TRBD2,TRBJ2-7,15,many,TRBV3-1,CASSQTGTSKYEQYF,TGTGCCAGCAGCCAAACCGGGACTAGTAAATACGAGCAGTACTTC
.,TRBJ2-2,16,.,TRBV9,CASSVVMGVRTGELFF,TGTGCCAGCAGCGTAGTGATGGGGGTGAGGACCGGGGAGCTGTTTTTT
TRBD2,TRBJ2-5,15,.,TRBV27,CASSPLAGALETQYF,TGTGCCAGCAGTCCCCTAGCGGGGGCACTGGAGACCCAGTACTTC
.,TRBJ1-1,13,.,TRBV6-6,CASSYGGNTEAFF,TGTGCCAGCAGTTACGGGGGGAACACTGAAGCTTTCTTT
.,TRBJ2-5,13,few,TRBV3-1,CASSQVGAGNQYF,TGTGCCAGCAGCCAAGTGGGGGCCGGTAACCAGTACTTC
TRBD2,TRBJ2-1,16,many,TRBV5-4,CASSFGLAGSYNEQFF,TGTGCCAGCAGCTTCGGACTAGCGGGATCCTACAATGAGCAGTTCTTC
.,TRBJ1-2,11,many,TRBV6-1,CASSERGPNTF,TGTGCCAGCAGTGAACGAGGCCCTAACACCTTC
.,TRBJ1-3,13,.,TRBV2,CASNRGDGNTIYF,TGTGCCAGCAATCGGGGAGATGGAAACACCATATATTTT
.,TRBJ2-5,13,many,TRBV7-8,CASSSNRDETQYF,TGTGCCAGCAGCTCTAACAGGGACGAGACCCAGTACTTC
.,TRBJ2-2,15,few,TRBV6-5,CASTAGGWNTGELFF,TGTGCCAGCACCGCCGGGGGCTGGAACACCGGGGAGCTGTTTTTT
TRBD1,TRBJ1-5,16,many,TRBV3-1,CASSPWDRLGNQPQHF,TGTGCCAGCAGCCCCTGGGACAGGTTGGGCAATCAGCCCCAGCATTTT
.,TRBJ2-2,15,many,TRBV4-3,CASSLDLGYTGELFF,TGCGCCAGCAGCCTCGACCTCGGGTACACCGGGGAGCTGTTTTTT
.,TRBJ2-2,14,many,TRBV9,CASSVDVVTGELFF,TGTGCCAGCAGCGTAGACGTCGTCACCGGGGAGCTGTTTTTT
TRBD2,TRBJ2-1,16,.,TRBV4-2,CASSRQLAGGPHEQFF,TGTGCCAGCAGCCGGCAACTAGCGGGGGGGCCCCATGAGCAGTTCTTC
.,TRBJ2-7,14,many,TRBV7-8,CASSLSGLALEQYF,TGTGCCAGCAGCTTAAGTGGGCTAGCGCTGGAGCAGTACTTC
.,TRBJ1-5,22,many,TRBV6-2/TRBV6-3,CASSSYRQSTSMLRDSNQPQHF,TGTGCCAGCAGTTCCTACCGACAGTCAACGTCCATGTTGAGGGATAGCAATCAGCCCCAGCATTTT
TRBD2,TRBJ2-5,16,.,TRBV7-8,CASSLETRGGRETQYF,TGTGCCAGCAGCTTAGAAACGCGGGGGGGCCGGGAGACCCAGTACTTC
.,TRBJ1-1,14,.,TRBV20-1,CSARVGGLNTEAFF,TGCAGTGCTAGAGTTGGAGGACTGAACACTGAAGCTTTCTTT
.,TRBJ2-7,14,few,TRBV20-1,CSARVDSSSYEQYF,TGCAGTGCTAGAGTGGACAGTAGCTCCTACGAGCAGTACTTC
TRBD1,TRBJ2-2,16,many,TRBV2,CASSDLGDSYTGELFF,TGTGCCAGCAGTGATTTGGGGGACAGCTACACCGGGGAGCTGTTTTTT
.,TRBJ1-4,17,many,TRBV5-1,CASSPGTDFTTNEKLFF,TGCGCCAGCAGCCCCGGGACGGACTTTACAACTAATGAAAAACTGTTTTTT
TRBD1,TRBJ1-6,14,few,TRBV7-9,CASNAGTENSPLHF,TGTGCCAGCAATGCCGGGACAGAGAATTCACCCCTCCACTTT
TRBD2,TRBJ2-1,16,many,TRBV5-4,CASSLVGTSGIGEQFF,TGTGCCAGCAGCTTGGTCGGGACTAGCGGGATTGGTGAGCAGTTCTTC
.,TRBJ2-3,18,many,TRBV12-3/TRBV12-4,CASSFLGPRADGTDTQYF,TGTGCCAGCAGTTTTTTGGGCCCGAGGGCTGACGGCACAGATACGCAGTATTTT
TRBD2,TRBJ2-7,15,many,TRBV4-2,CASSPREGRGYEQYF,TGTGCCAGCAGCCCCCGGGAGGGCCGGGGCTACGAGCAGTACTTC
.,TRBJ2-5,12,few,TRBV20-1,CSASGGDETQYF,TGCAGTGCTAGCGGGGGTGATGAGACCCAGTACTTC
.,TRBJ2-3,16,.,TRBV18,CASSPLRAGSTDTQYF,TGTGCCAGCTCACCCTTAAGGGCAGGGAGCACAGATACGCAGTATTTT
.,TRBJ1-6,13,many,TRBV12-3/TRBV12-4,CASSPPQVSPLHF,TGTGCCAGCAGTCCCCCCCAGGTTTCACCCCTCCACTTT
.,TRBJ1-1,15,many,TRBV7-9,CASSFMKDRNTEAFF,TGTGCCAGCAGCTTTATGAAGGACAGAAACACTGAAGCTTTCTTT
.,TRBJ1-4,12,many,TRBV20-1,CSAGSGGEKLFF,TGCAGTGCAGGCTCCGGGGGTGAAAAACTGTTTTTT
TRBD1,TRBJ1-1,15,many,TRBV7-8,CASSTRTGGITEAFF,TGTGCCAGCAGCACCCGGACAGGGGGAATCACTGAAGCTTTCTTT
.,TRBJ1-4,13,few,TRBV20-1,CRVLAGASEKLFF,TGCAGAGTTCTGGCTGGAGCCTCTGAAAAACTGTTTTTT
.,TRBJ2-5,12,many,TRBV29-1,CSAFHGGETQYF,TGCAGCGCCTTTCATGGGGGGGAGACCCAGTACTTC
.,TRBJ1-2,16,many,TRBV4-2,CASSRSISRDNYGYTF,TGTGCCAGCAGCCGCTCGATATCCCGGGACAACTATGGCTACACCTTC
.,TRBJ2-7,14,few,TRBV6-2/TRBV6-3,CASSGRTRTYEQYF,TGTGCCAGCAGTGGCCGGACCAGAACCTACGAGCAGTACTTC
.,TRBJ2-3,13,.,TRBV20-1,CRGDGGAEDTQYF,TGCAGAGGCGACGGGGGCGCGGAAGATACGCAGTATTTT
TRBD2,TRBJ2-1,17,many,TRBV20-1,CSARDWGLAGGGNEQFF,TGCAGTGCTAGAGATTGGGGACTAGCGGGAGGAGGGAATGAGCAGTTCTTC
TRBD1,TRBJ2-5,13,many,TRBV7-2,CASSRGQQETQYF,TGTGCCAGCAGCAGGGGACAGCAAGAGACCCAGTACTTC
.,TRBJ2-3,17,once,TRBV7-8,CASSLWGSEVGTDTQYF,TGTGCCAGCAGCTTATGGGGTAGCGAGGTCGGCACAGATACGCAGTATTTT
TRBD1,TRBJ2-3,14,.,TRBV20-1,CSVDRGRSPNTQYF,TGCAGTGTTGACAGGGGGCGGTCGCCAAATACGCAGTATTTT
TRBD2,TRBJ2-5,16,.,TRBV5-5,CASSLSLAGGQETQYF,TGTGCCAGCAGCTTGAGCCTAGCGGGGGGGCAAGAGACCCAGTACTTC
.,TRBJ2-3,15,many,TRBV5-1,CASSLLAGGADTQYF,TGCGCCAGCAGCTTGTTGGCAGGAGGGGCAGATACGCAGTATTTT